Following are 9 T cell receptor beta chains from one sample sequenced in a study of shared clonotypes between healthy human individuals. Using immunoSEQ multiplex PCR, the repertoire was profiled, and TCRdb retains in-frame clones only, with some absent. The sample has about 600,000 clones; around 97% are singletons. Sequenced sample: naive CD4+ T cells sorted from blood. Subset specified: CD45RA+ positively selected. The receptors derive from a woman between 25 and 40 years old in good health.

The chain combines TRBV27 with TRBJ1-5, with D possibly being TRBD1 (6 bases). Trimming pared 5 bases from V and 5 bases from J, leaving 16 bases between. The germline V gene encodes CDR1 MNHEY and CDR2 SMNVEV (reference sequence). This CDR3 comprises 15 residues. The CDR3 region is CASSPGGRWDQPQHF. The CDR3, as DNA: TGTGCCAGCAGTCCCGGGGGGCGGTGGGATCAGCCCCAGCATTTT.

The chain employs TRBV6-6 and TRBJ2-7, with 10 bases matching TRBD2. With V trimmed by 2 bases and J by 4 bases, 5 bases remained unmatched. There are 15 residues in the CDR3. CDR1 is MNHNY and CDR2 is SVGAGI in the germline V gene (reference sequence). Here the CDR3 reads CASSYRTSGKYEQYF. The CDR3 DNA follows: TGTGCCAGCAGTTACCGGACTAGCGGCAAATACGAGCAGTACTTC.

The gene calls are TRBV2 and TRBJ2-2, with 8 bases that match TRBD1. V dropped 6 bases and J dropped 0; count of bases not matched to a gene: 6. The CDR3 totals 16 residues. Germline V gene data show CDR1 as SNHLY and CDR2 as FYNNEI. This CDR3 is CASRIDRGANTGELFF. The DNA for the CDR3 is TGTGCCAGCAGGATCGACAGGGGTGCGAACACCGGGGAGCTGTTTTTT.

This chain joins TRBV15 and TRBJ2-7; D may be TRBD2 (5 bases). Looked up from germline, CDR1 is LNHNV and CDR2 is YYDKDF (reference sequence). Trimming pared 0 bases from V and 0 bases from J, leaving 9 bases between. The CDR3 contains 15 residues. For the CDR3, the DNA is TGTGCCACCAGCAGAGATTTCGGGAACTCCTACGAGCAGTACTTC. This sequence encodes CATSRDFGNSYEQYF. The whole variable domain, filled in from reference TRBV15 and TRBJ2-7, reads DAMVIQNPRYQVTQFGKPVTLSCSQTLNHNVMYWYQQKSSQAPKLLFHYYDKDFNNEADTPDNFQSRRPNTSFCFLDIRSPGLGDTAMYLCATSRDFGNSYEQYFGPGTRLTVT.

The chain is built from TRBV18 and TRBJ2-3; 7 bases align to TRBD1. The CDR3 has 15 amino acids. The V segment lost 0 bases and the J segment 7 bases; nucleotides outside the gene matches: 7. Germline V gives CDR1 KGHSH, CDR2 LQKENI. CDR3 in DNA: TGTGCCAGCTCACCACCGGCCGACAGGGAGAATACGCAGTATTTT. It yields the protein CASSPPADRENTQYF.

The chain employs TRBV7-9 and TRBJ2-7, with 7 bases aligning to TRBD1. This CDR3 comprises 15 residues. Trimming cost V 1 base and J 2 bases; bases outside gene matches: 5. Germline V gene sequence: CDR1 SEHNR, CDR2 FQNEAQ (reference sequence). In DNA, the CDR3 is TGTGCCAGCAGCTTAGTGGGACAGCTAACCTACGAGCAGTACTTC. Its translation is CASSLVGQLTYEQYF.

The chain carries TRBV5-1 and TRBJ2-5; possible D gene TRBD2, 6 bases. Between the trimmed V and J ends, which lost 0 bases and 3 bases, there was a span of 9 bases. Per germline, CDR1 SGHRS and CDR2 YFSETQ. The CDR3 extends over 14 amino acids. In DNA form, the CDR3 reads TGCGCCAGCAGCTTGGCCCGGAGGGAAGAGACCCAGTACTTC. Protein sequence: CASSLARREETQYF.

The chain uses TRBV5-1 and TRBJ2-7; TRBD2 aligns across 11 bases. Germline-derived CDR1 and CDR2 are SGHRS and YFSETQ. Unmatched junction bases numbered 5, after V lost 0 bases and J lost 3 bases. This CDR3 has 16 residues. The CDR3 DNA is TGCGCCAGCAGCTTGGTCGCGACTAGCGGGAACTACGAGCAGTACTTC. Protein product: CASSLVATSGNYEQYF.

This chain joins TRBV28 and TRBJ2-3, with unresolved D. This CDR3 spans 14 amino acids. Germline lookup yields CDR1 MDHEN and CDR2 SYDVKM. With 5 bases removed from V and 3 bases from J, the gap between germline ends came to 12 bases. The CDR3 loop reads CASSLTPRTDTQYF. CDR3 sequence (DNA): TGTGCCAGCAGTCTGACCCCCCGTACAGATACGCAGTATTTT.